These 18 T cell receptor beta chains originate from one sample sequenced in a study of control samples from healthy donors and cancer patients. Clones were sequenced by immunoSEQ multiplex PCR, and TCRdb holds only the in-frame ones, with some missing. The repertoire holds 90,000 to 150,000 clones, with around 89% as singletons. Sequencing used blood. The receptors were gathered from a man aged 50-59 years in good health.

The V gene is TRBV6-6, the J gene TRBJ2-5; 9 bases line up with TRBD2. Germline values: CDR1 MNHNY, CDR2 SVGAGI (reference sequence). V lost 2 bases and J lost 1; bases outside the gene matches: 5. There are 16 residues in the CDR3. In DNA form, the CDR3 reads TGTGCCAGCAGTTACGGGCTAGCGGGGCCCCAAGAGACCCAGTACTTC. The encoded protein is CASSYGLAGPQETQYF.

This clone was seen a single time. V gene TRBV27 combines with J gene TRBJ2-7; D is unresolved. Per the germline V gene, CDR1 is MNHEY and CDR2 is SMNVEV (reference sequence). The CDR3 contains 14 residues. V shed 0 bases and J shed 3 bases, with 9 bases lying between them. The CDR3 sequence is CASSLSVRLYEQYF. The CDR3 coding sequence is TGTGCCAGCAGTTTATCGGTGCGGCTCTACGAGCAGTACTTC.

DNA for the CDR3: TGTGCCAGCCTGGGACAGAACTATGGCTACACCTTC. It is translated as CASLGQNYGYTF. This chain uses TRBV9 with TRBJ1-2, with 7 bases identical to TRBD1. CDR1 SGDLS and CDR2 YYNGEE come from the germline V gene. After removal of 7 bases from V and 2 bases from J, the junction contained 2 bases not matched to a gene. The CDR3 contains 12 residues.

The chain uses TRBV9 and TRBJ1-2; the match to TRBD1 covers 12 bases. CDR3 length: 15 residues. Per germline, CDR1 SGDLS and CDR2 YYNGEE. V lost 4 bases, J lost 6 bases, and 7 bases stayed unmatched. Written as DNA, the CDR3 is TGTGCCAGCAGCCTGGGACAGGGGGCGTTCGATGGCTACACCTTC. Its translation: CASSLGQGAFDGYTF.

The chain links TRBV12-5 to TRBJ2-7; no firm D call. Germline loops: CDR1 LGHNT, CDR2 FRNRAP. Trimming removed 1 base at V and 3 bases at J, with 1 base between. The CDR3 consists of 11 residues. CDR3 DNA: TGTGCTAGTGGTTTGGGCTACGAGCAGTACTTC. Its translation: CASGLGYEQYF.

V gene TRBV10-3 combines with J gene TRBJ2-5; possible D gene TRBD1, 5 bases. V was trimmed by 3 bases and J by 2 bases, leaving 13 bases between them. Germline V lookup: CDR1 ENHRY, CDR2 SYGVKD. The CDR3 spans 15 residues. For the CDR3, the DNA is TGTGCCATCAGTGAACGAAGGGGTGTTCAAGAGACCCAGTACTTC. This sequence encodes CAISERRGVQETQYF.

The chain has TRBV29-1 and TRBJ2-1, with 7 bases aligning to TRBD1. The CDR3 has 14 residues. Germline V gives CDR1 SQVTM, CDR2 ANQGSEA. The V gene end was trimmed by 6 bases and the J gene end by 3 bases; junction bases not matched to a gene: 8. DNA for the CDR3: TGCAGCGTCGCTACCGGGACAGTCTACAATGAGCAGTTCTTC. It codes for CSVATGTVYNEQFF.

The chain employs TRBV2 and TRBJ2-6, with no clear D. With 6 bases removed from V and 0 bases from J, the gap between germline ends came to 9 bases. This CDR3 comprises 15 residues. Germline CDR1 and CDR2: SNHLY and FYNNEI. The CDR3 spells CASSPVSSGANVLTF. CDR3 in DNA: TGTGCCAGCAGCCCGGTTAGCTCTGGGGCCAACGTCCTGACTTTC.

This clone was seen just once. As DNA, the CDR3 is TGTGCCAGCAGCTTAGCCCTGTGGGGACACGAGCAGTACTTC. This encodes CASSLALWGHEQYF. The chain recombines TRBV7-7 with TRBJ2-7; D is possibly TRBD1 or TRBD2 (5 bases each). Between the trimmed V and J ends, which lost 0 bases and 5 bases, there was a span of 11 bases. CDR3 size: 14 residues. Per germline, CDR1 SSHAT and CDR2 FNYEAQ (reference sequence).

This chain joins TRBV7-6 and TRBJ2-3; TRBD1 matches at 8 bases. V trimming: 1 base; J trimming: 4 bases; junction bases outside the gene matches: 4. The CDR3 has 15 residues. Germline V gene lookup returns CDR1 SGHVS and CDR2 FNYEAQ. The CDR3 here is CASSLGTGQADTQYF. In DNA form, the CDR3 reads TGTGCCAGCAGCTTAGGGACAGGGCAAGCAGATACGCAGTATTTT. The complete variable domain, with remaining parts taken from reference TRBV7-6 and TRBJ2-3, reads GAGVSQSPRYKVTKRGQDVALRCDPISGHVSLYWYRQALGQGPEFLTYFNYEAQQDKSGLPNDRFSAERPEGSISTLTIQRTEQRDSAMYRCASSLGTGQADTQYFGPGTRLTVL.

This clone has a single count. The V gene is TRBV18, the J gene TRBJ1-5; D gene uncertain. Trimming stripped 2 bases from V and 6 bases from J, with 11 bases between. The CDR3 is made up of 14 amino acids. CDR1 is KGHSH, CDR2 LQKENI, per germline. Here the CDR3 reads CASSPDVVSQPQHF. The CDR3 DNA reads as TGTGCCAGCTCACCAGACGTAGTCTCTCAGCCCCAGCATTTT.

J is TRBJ1-2 and V is TRBV4-1, with unresolved D. V was shortened by 1 base and J by 9 bases, with 9 bases between the two germline ends. CDR1 is MGHRA and CDR2 is YSYEKL in the germline V gene. This CDR3 contains 12 residues. In nucleotides, the CDR3 is TGCGCCAGCAGCCAAGGAAGGGAGAGCTACACCTTC. It translates to CASSQGRESYTF.

This clone was seen more than once but under ten times. The J gene is TRBJ1-6, the V gene TRBV6-5; maybe TRBD1 (5 bases). Germline V CDR1 and CDR2: MNHEY, SVGAGI. V gave up 0 bases and J gave up 7 bases, with 13 bases separating them. The CDR3 is made up of 16 amino acids. The CDR3 reads CASSYSSGPGNSPLHF. DNA of the CDR3: TGTGCCAGCAGTTACTCGTCAGGGCCGGGAAATTCACCCCTCCACTTT.

CDR3 residues: CASSIDIQPQHF. The CDR3 coding sequence is TGTGCCAGCAGTATTGATATCCAGCCCCAGCATTTT. This chain links TRBV2 with TRBJ1-5; D call uncertain. Germline-derived CDR1 and CDR2 are SNHLY and FYNNEI. V shed 5 bases and J shed 7 bases, with 9 bases lying between them. The CDR3 sequence is 12 residues long.

V and J are TRBV2 and TRBJ2-2; 8 nucleotides agree with TRBD2. The ends lost 6 bases at V and 4 bases at J; junction bases unmatched: 7. The CDR3 has 15 residues. Germline V CDR1 and CDR2: SNHLY, FYNNEI. The CDR3 DNA reads TGTGCCAGCAGCAGTACCGGACTAGCCACCGGGGAGCTGTTTTTT. Residues: CASSSTGLATGELFF.

This clone was detected a few times. The V gene is TRBV4-3, the J gene TRBJ1-3; 8 bases are shared with TRBD1. There are 16 residues in the CDR3. J gave up 3 bases and V 4 bases, and 8 bases lay outside the gene matches. CDR1 LGHNA and CDR2 YSLEER come from the germline V gene. The CDR3 DNA sequence: TGCGCCAGCAGCCTCACCAGGGGGCGCGATGGAAACACCATATATTTT. It translates to CASSLTRGRDGNTIYF.

This clone was seen just once. This chain joins TRBV2 and TRBJ1-2, with D uncertain. Trimming cost V 5 bases and J 4 bases, with 14 bases left between them. CDR3 size: 14 residues. Germline values: CDR1 SNHLY, CDR2 FYNNEI. The CDR3 DNA reads as TGTGCCAGCAGTCCGACGGTCGGATCCTATGGCTACACCTTC. It is translated as CASSPTVGSYGYTF.

V gene TRBV3-1 (or the pseudogene TRBV3-2) combines with J gene TRBJ1-2, with 7 bases identical to TRBD1. The CDR3 consists of 12 residues. The trim removed 8 bases at V and 8 bases at J, leaving 8 bases unmatched. CDR1 is LGHDT and CDR2 is YNNKEL in the germline V gene (reference sequence). DNA of the CDR3: TGTGCCAGCGTCGACAGGGTGAGAGGCTACACCTTC. This translates into CASVDRVRGYTF.